Listed here are 13 T cell receptor beta chains from one sample, sequenced in a study of blood T cell repertoires in COVID-19. Method: immunoSEQ multiplex PCR; TCRdb's copy keeps in-frame clones and lacks some. The table has roughly 150,000 clones, approximately 95% seen once; the top ten hold less than 2%. Sequenced input: peripheral blood. These receptors were obtained from a woman aged 60 to 75 with COVID-19, enrolled during active disease.

The chain has TRBV18 and TRBJ1-2; no clear D. Looked up from germline, CDR1 is KGHSH and CDR2 is LQKENI. The CDR3 consists of 14 residues. V lost 3 bases and J lost 2, with 10 bases in between. The CDR3 bases are TGTGCCAGCTCACCCGACACTCTGAACTATGGCTACACCTTC. Protein: CASSPDTLNYGYTF.

The chain employs TRBV25-1 and TRBJ1-3; TRBD1 matches at 8 bases. The CDR3 sequence is 16 residues long. With 4 bases clipped from V and 2 bases from J, the junction kept 7 bases outside the gene matches. Germline CDR1 and CDR2: MGHDK and SYGVNS. CDR3 in DNA: TGTGCCAGCAGTGCCCCAGGGGGCTTTGCTGGAAACACCATATATTTT. This translates into CASSAPGGFAGNTIYF.

This chain's CDR3 is CASSRDGNYNEQFF. As DNA, the CDR3 is TGTGCCAGCAGCCGTGACGGGAATTACAATGAGCAGTTCTTC. This chain connects TRBV6-2 or TRBV6-3 to TRBJ2-1; the D gene is possibly TRBD2 (5 bases). Germline V gene sequence: CDR1 MNHEY, CDR2 SVGEGT. V was shortened by 6 bases and J by 4 bases, with 13 bases between the two germline ends. The CDR3 length is 14 residues.

The chain carries TRBV10-3 and TRBJ1-2; TRBD1 is a possible D gene (5 bases). Germline V CDR1 and CDR2: ENHRY, SYGVKD. This CDR3 has 13 residues. V shed 7 bases and J shed 6 bases, with 15 bases lying between them. CDR3 nucleotides: TGTGCCATCACCCCCGGGGGGGAGAATGGCTACACCTTC. It translates to CAITPGGENGYTF.

This sequence joins TRBV4-3 and TRBJ2-2; D is perhaps TRBD2 (5 bases). CDR1 is LGHNA and CDR2 is YSLEER in the germline V gene. Trimming cost V 1 base and J 0 bases, with 9 bases left between them. The CDR3 totals 16 residues. The CDR3 is CASSQGVAPNTGELFF. DNA of the CDR3: TGCGCCAGCAGCCAAGGGGTAGCGCCGAACACCGGGGAGCTGTTTTTT.

The chain is built from TRBV2 and TRBJ1-3; no clear D gene. The CDR3 has 14 residues. Trimming cost V 6 bases and J 1 base, with 10 bases left between them. Germline-derived CDR1 and CDR2 are SNHLY and FYNNEI. As DNA, the CDR3 is TGTGCCAGCAGCCCGCGCTATTCTGGAAACACCATATATTTT. It specifies CASSPRYSGNTIYF.

The CDR3 reads CASSQASPSGDEAKNIQYF. The DNA for the CDR3 is TGTGCCAGCAGCCAAGCAAGTCCTAGCGGGGACGAGGCCAAAAACATTCAGTACTTC. The J gene is TRBJ2-4, the V gene TRBV14; TRBD2 agrees at 9 bases. CDR3 length: 19 amino acids. The germline V gene has CDR1 SGHDN and CDR2 FVKESK. Germline trimming cut 1 base from V and 1 base from J; bases unmatched to any gene: 11.

The J gene is TRBJ1-5, the V gene TRBV6-2 or TRBV6-3; possibly TRBD1 for D (6 bases). Between the trimmed V and J ends, which lost 3 bases and 0 bases, there was a span of 18 bases. This CDR3 has 18 residues. Germline V gives CDR1 MNHEY, CDR2 SVGEGT. CDR3: CASSYDLRGTFSNQPQHF. The DNA of the CDR3 is TGTGCCAGCAGTTATGATCTCAGGGGAACCTTTAGCAATCAGCCCCAGCATTTT.

This chain links TRBV7-2 with TRBJ2-7; 11 bases line up with TRBD2. Germline CDR1 and CDR2: SGHTA and FQGNSA. The CDR3 is made up of 15 amino acids. V trimming: 0 bases; J trimming: 5 bases; junction bases outside the gene matches: 3. CDR3 nucleotides: TGTGCCAGCAGCTTAGCTAGCGGGGGGGCCAACGAGCAGTACTTC. Translating gives CASSLASGGANEQYF.

The genes are TRBV5-4 and TRBJ1-1, with a possible D match to TRBD1 (5 bases). Trimming left V 2 bases short and J 3 bases short, with 11 bases between. CDR1 is SGHNT and CDR2 is YYREEE in the germline V gene (reference sequence). The length of the CDR3 is 14 residues. CDR3 amino acids: CASSFRGTDTEAFF. CDR3 DNA: TGTGCCAGCAGCTTCCGGGGGACGGACACTGAAGCTTTCTTT.

This chain links TRBV7-9 with TRBJ2-5; tentative D call: TRBD2 (6 bases). CDR3 size: 14 residues. Trimming stripped 5 bases from V and 1 base from J, with 11 bases between. CDR1 SEHNR and CDR2 FQNEAQ come from the germline V gene (reference sequence). For the CDR3, the DNA is TGTGCCAGCAGCGTGGACGGGAGCCAAGAGACCCAGTACTTC. It encodes CASSVDGSQETQYF.

CDR3 loop: CATSAQGSSYNSPLHF. The CDR3 DNA sequence: TGTGCCACGTCGGCACAGGGCAGCTCCTATAATTCACCCCTCCACTTT. This chain uses TRBV19 with TRBJ1-6, with D possibly TRBD1 on 6 matching bases. Germline V gene data show CDR1 as LNHDA and CDR2 as SQIVND (reference sequence). The CDR3 length is 16 residues. The germline V and J ends were trimmed by 10 bases and 0 bases, with 16 bases remaining between them.

A remark on this clone: This same CDR3 is encoded by further DNA sequences in the sample. This chain links TRBV19 with TRBJ1-2, with D maybe TRBD1 (5 bases). The CDR3 has 13 amino acids. Germline V gives CDR1 LNHDA, CDR2 SQIVND (reference sequence). V dropped 2 bases and J dropped 4 bases, with 8 bases sitting between them. The CDR3 loop is CASSITTGYGYTF. CDR3 nucleotide sequence: TGTGCCAGTAGTATAACCACAGGCTATGGCTACACCTTC.